This TCR beta chain was obtained from a study of beta chain features in type 1 diabetes (dated by TCRdb to between 2017 and 2018). Notes on the research overall: Mean age, gender distribution, total cell number and subset yield did not differ between patients and healthy donors. The study compared TCRB repertoires of sorted circulating CD4+ T cell subsets between recently diagnosed type 1 diabetes patients and matched healthy donors. A total of some 110 million sorted cells were examined across all samples, and a strong correlation was observed between cell number per subset and RNA yield. Naive and central memory subsets were obtained from all 30 or so donors, but regulatory and stem cell-like memory subsets were isolated from only 8 patients and 8 healthy donors. General conclusions and limits of the study: At VDJ recombination sites, type 1 diabetes patients had fewer insertions and more deleted nucleotides, which implies abnormalities in thymic rearrangement. PCR may preferentially amplify shorter templates, but because patient and control samples were amplified and corrected together, any resulting skew would affect both groups equally. Because small numbers of individuals were included in the HLA sub-analyses, any influence of HLA type on TCRB rearrangement was left unresolved. Sequencing cDNA rather than genomic DNA could over-represent highly expressing activated cells, although activation and CD3 levels did not differ between groups. Naive, central memory and regulatory TCRB repertoires appeared to be more similar among patients than among healthy donors. Type 1 diabetes patients showed a moderate but significant shortening of TCRB CDR3 length in all four CD4+ subsets.

In this sample, this clone turned up a few times. No cognate antigen has been identified for it. There are no base qualities to consult, and no much larger clone falls within one base. The entire isolated RNA was reverse transcribed using the High Capacity cDNA Reverse Transcription Kit, and thus expressed TCRB transcripts were sequenced. Deep immunoSEQ sequencing was performed on naive, central memory and regulatory T cell samples, with an average of roughly 3.6 million total reads per sample. Sorted cells were lysed in RLT buffer, and RNA was extracted using DNase-treated RNeasy Micro or Mini kits according to cell number. To prevent cross-contamination, each cell subset was processed individually, whereas patient and healthy donor samples were processed jointly. Using the immunoSEQ multiplex PCR, TCRB sequences were amplified from cDNA into 87-bp fragments spanning the CDR3 region. Amplicons were sequenced on the Illumina HiSeq platform. The study's own analysis went as follows. Synthetic template baselines were used to correct PCR bias computationally, reads within Hamming distance 2 were collapsed together, and singletons that could not be merged were discarded. By aligning reads against IMGT, V, D and J genes, CDR3 length, and insertions or deletions at six rearrangement sites were assigned. Within each subset, clonotype counts were normalized to sorted cell number, and only after that were true diversity and Gini coefficients computed with the tcR R package. The overlap coefficient, calculated on TCRB nucleotide sequences, was used to measure repertoire sharing. As a proxy for the pre-selection repertoire, out-of-frame TCRB sequences from naive cells were analyzed. The table comes from immuneACCESS by way of TCRdb, which keeps in-frame sequences with V and J called. Part of the clones is missing from these tables; in studies checked, under half for an unresolved V gene and the rest for unknown reasons. Clone size and the V and J calls come from that table; the DNA yielded D and trimming. The sample has about 650,000 clones on record, around 11% of them singletons. The top ten clones comprise more than 0.095% of the sample.

Each donor gave one peripheral blood draw, roughly 0.11 L on average, collected into heparinised tubes. A BD FACSAria II and a panel including CD45RO, CCR7, CD25, CD127, CD95 and CD27 were used to sort naive, central memory, regulatory and stem cell-like memory CD4+ T cells. A purity above 98% was achieved for all sorted populations. Right away, PBMCs were isolated by Lymphoprep density gradient centrifugation and were stained directly, with no culture step. So that batch effects would be minimized, each experiment stained and sorted samples in pairs, pairing one healthy donor with one patient. The receptor's source is a man aged 30 to 39 with type 1 diabetes. The specimen was naive CD4+ T cells from blood. Explained via the paper, the cell subset or site label denotes: true naive CD4+ T cells.

The nucleotide sequence is given as TGTGCCAGCAGCCCCCCACGGGGCCAAGAGACCCAGTACTTC. This translates into CASSPPRGQETQYF. Recombination joined TRBV7-2 with TRBJ2-5; TRBD2 might be the D gene, on 5 matching bases. Including the terminal cysteine and phenylalanine, the CDR3 comprises 14 residues. Here the CDR3 DNA is all that survives: 42 bases in frame from base 1. V is shortened by 5 bases, J by 1 base, and the region joining them spans 11 bases. The germline V gene specifies SGHTA as CDR1 and FQGNSA as CDR2.